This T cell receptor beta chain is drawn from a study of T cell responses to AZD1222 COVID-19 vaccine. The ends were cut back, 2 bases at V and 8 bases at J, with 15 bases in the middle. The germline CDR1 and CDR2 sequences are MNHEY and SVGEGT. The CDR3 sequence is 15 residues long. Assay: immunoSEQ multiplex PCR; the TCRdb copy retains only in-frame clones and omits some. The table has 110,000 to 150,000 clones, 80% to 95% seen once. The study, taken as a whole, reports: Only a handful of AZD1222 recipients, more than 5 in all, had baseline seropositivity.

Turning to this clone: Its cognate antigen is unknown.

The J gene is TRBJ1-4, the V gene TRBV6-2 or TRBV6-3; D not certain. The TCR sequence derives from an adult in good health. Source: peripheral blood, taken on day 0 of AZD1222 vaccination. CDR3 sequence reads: CASSYPSGRREKLFF. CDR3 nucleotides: TGTGCCAGCAGTTACCCTTCCGGACGCAGGGAAAAACTGTTTTTT.